The TCR beta chain described here comes from a study of CD8 T cells in ankylosing spondylitis. CDR1 and CDR2 (germline): SGHAT, FQDESV (reference sequence). There are 13 residues in the CDR3. V lost 3 bases to trimming and J lost 4 bases; unmatched junction nucleotides: 0. TCRdb ran MiXCR on the 5' RACE reads and lists one entry per CDR3 protein. The sample yields fewer than 150,000 distinct CDR3 sequences, 6% to 8.5% seen once. This clonotype was detected many times. Its antigen is unidentified. Whole-study findings and limits: Earlier studies detected some motif variants in reactive arthritis synovial fluid and blood.

Sequenced sample: blood, either unsorted or a sorted T cell fraction (not recorded which). The receptor was isolated from a female donor with ankylosing spondylitis or in good health (not recorded which). The V call is TRBV11-1, the J call TRBJ2-1; 7 bases map to TRBD1. CDR3 loop: CASSLDRYNEQFF. CDR3 DNA: TGTGCCAGCAGCTTGGACAGGTACAATGAGCAGTTCTTC.